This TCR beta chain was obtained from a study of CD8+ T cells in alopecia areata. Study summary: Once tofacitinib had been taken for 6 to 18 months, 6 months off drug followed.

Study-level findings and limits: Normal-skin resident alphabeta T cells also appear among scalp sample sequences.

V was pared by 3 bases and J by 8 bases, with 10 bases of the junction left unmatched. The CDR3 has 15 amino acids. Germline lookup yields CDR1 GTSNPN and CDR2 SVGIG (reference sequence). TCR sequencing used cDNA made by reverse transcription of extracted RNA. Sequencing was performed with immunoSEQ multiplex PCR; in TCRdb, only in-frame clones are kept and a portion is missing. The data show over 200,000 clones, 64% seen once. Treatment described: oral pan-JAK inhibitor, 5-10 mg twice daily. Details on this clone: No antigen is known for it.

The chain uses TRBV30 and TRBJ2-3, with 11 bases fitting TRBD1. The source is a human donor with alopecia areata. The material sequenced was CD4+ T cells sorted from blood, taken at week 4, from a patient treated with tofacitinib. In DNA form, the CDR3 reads TGTGCCTGGAGCGCCGGGACAGGGGGAAAGGGTACGCAGTATTTT. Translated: CAWSAGTGGKGTQYF.